The clone carrying this T cell receptor (beta chain) was found many times. The target antigen is unknown. UMIs were added to TCR cDNA along with a universal primer site when it was made by 5'RACE template switching. TCRdb fed the 5' RACE reads into MiXCR, producing one record per CDR3 protein. Among some 110,000 distinct CDR3 sequences, nearly 7.5% were seen once, and the ten largest hold nearly 2.5%. These data come from a study of T cells after yellow fever vaccination. Overall study: It was SMART-Seq v4 Ultra Low Input that prepared the fractions with low cell numbers. Study-wide results and caveats: In post-booster samples, most primary-vaccination clones reappeared (about 97% CD4, approximately 91% CD8). In FACS-sorted repertoires, abundant clonotypes from the bulk population could appear as contaminants.

Trimming removed 4 bases from V and 2 bases from J; junction bases left unmatched: 9. CDR1 is SGHRS, CDR2 YFSETQ, per germline. The CDR3 covers 16 residues. Sequences were derived from CD4+ T cells sorted from PBMCs, sampled less than 11 days after the first yellow fever vaccination. This clonotype was obtained from a man between 18 and 35 years old who received the YFV17D yellow fever vaccine. This rearrangement joins TRBV5-1 to TRBJ2-3; TRBD2 aligns across 8 bases. This CDR3 is CASSTRSGGVTDTQYF. Written as DNA, the CDR3 is TGCGCCAGCAGCACTCGGAGCGGGGGAGTCACAGATACGCAGTATTTT.